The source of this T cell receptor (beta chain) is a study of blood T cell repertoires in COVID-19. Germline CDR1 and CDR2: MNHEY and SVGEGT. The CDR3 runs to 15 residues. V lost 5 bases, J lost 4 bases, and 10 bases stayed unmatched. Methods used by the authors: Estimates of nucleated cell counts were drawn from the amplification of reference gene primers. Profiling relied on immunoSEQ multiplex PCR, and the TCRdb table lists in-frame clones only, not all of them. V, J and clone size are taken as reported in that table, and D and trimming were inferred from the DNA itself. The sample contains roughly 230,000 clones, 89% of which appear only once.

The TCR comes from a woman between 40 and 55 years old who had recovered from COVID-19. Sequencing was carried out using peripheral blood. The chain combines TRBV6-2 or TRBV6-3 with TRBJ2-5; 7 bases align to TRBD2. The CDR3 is CASSRLASGRETQYF. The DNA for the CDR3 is TGTGCCAGCAGTCGTTTGGCTAGCGGAAGAGAGACCCAGTACTTC.